The present TCR beta chain was sequenced within a study of graft-versus-host responses after intestinal transplantation. Background on the study: The whole recipient group had anti-thymocyte globulin induction followed by tacrolimus and steroids for two to four years.

Repertoires were generated with immunoSEQ multiplex PCR, while TCRdb's copy carries only in-frame clones and drops some. The table has about 90,000 clones, around 90% seen once. Germline CDR1 LNHDA, CDR2 SQIVND (reference sequence). V shed 6 bases, J shed 4 bases, and the junction held 5 bases outside the gene matches. The CDR3 is 13 residues long. Remarks on this clone: Its cognate antigen is unknown.

Study outcomes and limitations: Circulating GvH clones peaking coincided with falling HvG clones soon after transplant.

This receptor was obtained from a human donor who received an intestinal transplant. The chain is built from TRBV19 and TRBJ1-1, with 7 bases identical to TRBD1. This specimen consisted of unstimulated CD8+ T cells sorted from spleen or lymph node cells, obtained before intestinal transplant. The CDR3 here is CASRLSGGTEAFF. CDR3 sequence (DNA): TGTGCCAGTAGGTTGTCAGGGGGCACTGAAGCTTTCTTT.